The T cell receptor (beta chain) under discussion was sequenced for a study of beta chain features in type 1 diabetes. Overall study results and limits: TCRB CDR3s from Type 1 diabetes patients were moderately but significantly shorter in all four CD4+ subsets.

In the case of this clone: Its antigen is not identified.

The CDR3 length is 12 residues. V was trimmed by 6 bases and J by 3 bases, leaving 9 bases between them. The germline CDR1 and CDR2 sequences are MDHEN and SYDVKM. All of the isolated RNA was reverse transcribed, so expressed TCRB transcripts were sequenced. The assay was immunoSEQ multiplex PCR, and TCRdb's table has in-frame clones only and misses some. The sample consists of more than 250,000 clones, around 21% of them appearing once. The chain is built from TRBV28 and TRBJ2-7, with unresolved D. This clonotype was sampled from a woman in her thirties or forties with type 1 diabetes. Sequencing input: naive CD4+ T cells from blood. DNA for the CDR3: TGTGCCAGCAGGCAATACAGCTACGAGCAGTACTTC. It encodes CASRQYSYEQYF.